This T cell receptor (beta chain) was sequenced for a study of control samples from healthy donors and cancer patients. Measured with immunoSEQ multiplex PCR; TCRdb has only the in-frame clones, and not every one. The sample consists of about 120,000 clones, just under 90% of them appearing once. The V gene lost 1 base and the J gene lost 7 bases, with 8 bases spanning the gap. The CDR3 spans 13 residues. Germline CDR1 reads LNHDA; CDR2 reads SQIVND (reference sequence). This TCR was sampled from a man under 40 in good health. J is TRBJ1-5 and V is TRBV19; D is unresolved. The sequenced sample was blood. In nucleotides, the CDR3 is TGTGCCAGTAGTATAGTAGAGGGCCAGCCCCAGCATTTT. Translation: CASSIVEGQPQHF. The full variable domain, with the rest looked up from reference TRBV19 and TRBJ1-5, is DGGITQSPKYLFRKEGQNVTLSCEQNLNHDAMYWYRQDPGQGLRLIYYSQIVNDFQKGDIAEGYSVSREKKESFPLTVTSAQKNPTAFYLCASSIVEGQPQHFGDGTRLSIL.